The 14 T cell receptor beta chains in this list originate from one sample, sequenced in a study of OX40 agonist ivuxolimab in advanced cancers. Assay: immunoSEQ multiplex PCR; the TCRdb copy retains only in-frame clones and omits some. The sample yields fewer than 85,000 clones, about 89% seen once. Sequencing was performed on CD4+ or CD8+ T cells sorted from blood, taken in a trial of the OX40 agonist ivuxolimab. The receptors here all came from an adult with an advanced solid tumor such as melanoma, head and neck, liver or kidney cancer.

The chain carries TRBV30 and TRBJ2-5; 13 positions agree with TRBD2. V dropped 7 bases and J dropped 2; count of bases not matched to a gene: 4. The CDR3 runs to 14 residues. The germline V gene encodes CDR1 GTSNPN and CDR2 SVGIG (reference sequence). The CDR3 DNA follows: TGTGCCTATCGGACTAGCGGGGGACAAGAGACCCAGTACTTC. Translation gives CAYRTSGGQETQYF.

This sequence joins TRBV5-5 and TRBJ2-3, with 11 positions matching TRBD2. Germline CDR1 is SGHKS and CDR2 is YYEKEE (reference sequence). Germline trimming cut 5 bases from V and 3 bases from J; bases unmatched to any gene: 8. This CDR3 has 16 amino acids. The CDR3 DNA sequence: TGTGCCAGCAGTCCCCGACTAGCGGGGAGAACAGATACGCAGTATTTT. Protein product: CASSPRLAGRTDTQYF.

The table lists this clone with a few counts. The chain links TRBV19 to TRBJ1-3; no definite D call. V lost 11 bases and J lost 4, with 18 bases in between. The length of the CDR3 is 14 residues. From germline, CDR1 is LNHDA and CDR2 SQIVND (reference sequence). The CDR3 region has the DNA TGTGCCTCTAGCGCCTGGGCAGAAGGAAACACCATATATTTT. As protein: CASSAWAEGNTIYF.

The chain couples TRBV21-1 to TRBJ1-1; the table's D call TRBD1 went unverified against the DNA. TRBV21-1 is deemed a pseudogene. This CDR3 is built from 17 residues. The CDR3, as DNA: TGTGCCAGCAGCAAAGAAGCACCCCGGACAGGGAACACTGAAGCTTTCTTT. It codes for CASSKEAPRTGNTEAFF.

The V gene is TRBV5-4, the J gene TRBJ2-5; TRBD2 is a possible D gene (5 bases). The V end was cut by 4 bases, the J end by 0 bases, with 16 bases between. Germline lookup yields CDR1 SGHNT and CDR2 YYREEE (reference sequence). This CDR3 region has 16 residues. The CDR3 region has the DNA TGTGCCAGCAGCCAAGAAGGACTGGCGGACCAAGAGACCCAGTACTTC. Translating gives CASSQEGLADQETQYF.

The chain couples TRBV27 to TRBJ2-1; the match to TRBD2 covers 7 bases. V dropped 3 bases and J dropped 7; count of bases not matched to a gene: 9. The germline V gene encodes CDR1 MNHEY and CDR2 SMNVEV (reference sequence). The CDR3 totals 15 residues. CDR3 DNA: TGTGCCAGCAGTTTTATCCAGCGGGAACGAAATGAGCAGTTCTTC. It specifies CASSFIQRERNEQFF.

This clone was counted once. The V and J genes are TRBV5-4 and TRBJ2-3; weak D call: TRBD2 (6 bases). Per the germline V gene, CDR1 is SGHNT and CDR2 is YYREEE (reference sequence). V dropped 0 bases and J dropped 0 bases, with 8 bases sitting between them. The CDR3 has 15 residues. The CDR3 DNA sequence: TGTGCCAGCAGCTTGGGGGGGGTGAGCACAGATACGCAGTATTTT. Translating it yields CASSLGGVSTDTQYF.

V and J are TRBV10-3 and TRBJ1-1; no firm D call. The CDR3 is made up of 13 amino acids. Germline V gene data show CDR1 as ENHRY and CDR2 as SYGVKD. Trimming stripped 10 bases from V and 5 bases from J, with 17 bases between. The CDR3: CATRATLGTEAFF. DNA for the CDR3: TGTGCCACTCGGGCTACACTCGGGACTGAAGCTTTCTTT.

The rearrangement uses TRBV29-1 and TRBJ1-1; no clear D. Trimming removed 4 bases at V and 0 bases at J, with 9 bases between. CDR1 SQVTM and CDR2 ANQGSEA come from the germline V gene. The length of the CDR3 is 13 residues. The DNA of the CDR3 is TGCAGCGTTGGAGGGTTTATGAACACTGAAGCTTTCTTT. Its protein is CSVGGFMNTEAFF.

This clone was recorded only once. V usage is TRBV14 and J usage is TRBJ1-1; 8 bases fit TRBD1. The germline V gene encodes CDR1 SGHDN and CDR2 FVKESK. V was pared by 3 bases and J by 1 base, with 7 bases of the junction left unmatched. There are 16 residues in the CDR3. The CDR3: CASSQGTGRWNTEAFF. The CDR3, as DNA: TGTGCCAGCAGCCAGGGGACAGGCCGATGGAACACTGAAGCTTTCTTT.

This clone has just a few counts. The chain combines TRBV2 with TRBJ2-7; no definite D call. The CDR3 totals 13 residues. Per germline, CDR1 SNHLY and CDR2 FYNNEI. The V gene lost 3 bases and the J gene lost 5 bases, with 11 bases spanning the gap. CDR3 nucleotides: TGTGCCAGCAGTGATGAAGTGGGCCACGAGCAGTACTTC. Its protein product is CASSDEVGHEQYF.

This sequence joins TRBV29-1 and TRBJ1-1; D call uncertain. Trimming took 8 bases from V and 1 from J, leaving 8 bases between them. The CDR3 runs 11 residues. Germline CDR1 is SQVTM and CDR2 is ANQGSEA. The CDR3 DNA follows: TGCAGCTACAGAAGGAACACTGAAGCTTTCTTT. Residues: CSYRRNTEAFF.

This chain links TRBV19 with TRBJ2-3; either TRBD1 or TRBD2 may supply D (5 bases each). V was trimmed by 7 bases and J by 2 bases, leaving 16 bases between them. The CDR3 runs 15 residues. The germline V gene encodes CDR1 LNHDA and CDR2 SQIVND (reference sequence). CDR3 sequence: CASNPRDRYTDTQYF. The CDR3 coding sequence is TGTGCCAGTAACCCCCGGGACCGGTACACAGATACGCAGTATTTT.

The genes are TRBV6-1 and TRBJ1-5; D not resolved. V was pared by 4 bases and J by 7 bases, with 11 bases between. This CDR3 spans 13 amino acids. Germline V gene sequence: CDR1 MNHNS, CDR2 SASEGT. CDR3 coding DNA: TGTGCCAGCAGTGGGGATCGCTACCAGCCCCAGCATTTT. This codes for CASSGDRYQPQHF.